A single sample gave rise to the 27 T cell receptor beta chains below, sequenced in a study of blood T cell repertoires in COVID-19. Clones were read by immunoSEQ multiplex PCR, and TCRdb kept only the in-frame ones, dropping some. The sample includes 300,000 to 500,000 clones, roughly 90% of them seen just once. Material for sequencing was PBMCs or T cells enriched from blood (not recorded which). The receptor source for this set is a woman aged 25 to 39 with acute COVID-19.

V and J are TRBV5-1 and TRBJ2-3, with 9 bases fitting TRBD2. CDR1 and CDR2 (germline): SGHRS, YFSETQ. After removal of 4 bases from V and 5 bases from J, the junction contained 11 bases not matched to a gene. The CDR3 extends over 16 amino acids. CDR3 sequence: CASSPQPGGGVDTQYF. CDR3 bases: TGCGCCAGCAGCCCTCAGCCGGGCGGGGGGGTAGATACGCAGTATTTT.

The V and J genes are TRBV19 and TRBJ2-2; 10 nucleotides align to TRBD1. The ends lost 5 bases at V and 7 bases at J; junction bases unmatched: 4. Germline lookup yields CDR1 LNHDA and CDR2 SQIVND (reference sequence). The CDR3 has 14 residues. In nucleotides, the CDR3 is TGTGCCAGTAGTGCCGGGACAGGGGACGGGGAGCTGTTTTTT. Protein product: CASSAGTGDGELFF.

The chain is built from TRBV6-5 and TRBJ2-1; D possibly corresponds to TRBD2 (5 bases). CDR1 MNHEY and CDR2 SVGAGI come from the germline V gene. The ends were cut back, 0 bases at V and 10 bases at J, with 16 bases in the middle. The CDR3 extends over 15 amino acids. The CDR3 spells CASSYSNGIAREQFF. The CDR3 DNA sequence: TGTGCCAGCAGTTACTCGAACGGGATAGCGCGGGAGCAGTTCTTC.

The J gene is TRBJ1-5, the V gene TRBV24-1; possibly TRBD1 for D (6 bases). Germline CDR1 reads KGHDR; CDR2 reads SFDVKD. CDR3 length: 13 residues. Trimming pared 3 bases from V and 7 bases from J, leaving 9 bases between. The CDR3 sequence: CATSDQGKQPQHF. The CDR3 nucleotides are TGTGCCACCAGTGATCAGGGGAAACAGCCCCAGCATTTT.

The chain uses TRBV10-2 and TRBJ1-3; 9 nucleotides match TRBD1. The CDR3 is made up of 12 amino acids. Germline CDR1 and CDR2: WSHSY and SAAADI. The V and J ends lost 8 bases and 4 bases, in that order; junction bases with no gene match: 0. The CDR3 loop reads CASGTGGNTIYF. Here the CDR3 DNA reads TGCGCCAGCGGGACAGGGGGAAACACCATATATTTT.

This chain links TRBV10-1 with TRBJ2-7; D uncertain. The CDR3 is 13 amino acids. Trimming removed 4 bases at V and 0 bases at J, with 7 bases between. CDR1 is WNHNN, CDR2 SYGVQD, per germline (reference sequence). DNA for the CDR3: TGCGCCAGCAGTGCGGGTATCTCCTACGAGCAGTACTTC. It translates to CASSAGISYEQYF.

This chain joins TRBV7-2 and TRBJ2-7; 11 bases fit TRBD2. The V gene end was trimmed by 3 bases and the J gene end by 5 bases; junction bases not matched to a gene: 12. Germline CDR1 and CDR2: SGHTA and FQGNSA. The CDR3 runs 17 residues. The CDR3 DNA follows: TGTGCCAGCAGCTTTTCGAGACTTAGCGGGGGGGCTGACGAGCAGTACTTC. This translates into CASSFSRLSGGADEQYF. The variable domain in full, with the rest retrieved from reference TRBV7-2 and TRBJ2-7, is GAGVSQSPSNKVTEKGKDVELRCDPISGHTALYWYRQSLGQGLEFLIYFQGNSAPDKSGLPSDRFSAERTGGSVSTLTIQRTQQEDSAVYLCASSFSRLSGGADEQYFGPGTRLTVT.

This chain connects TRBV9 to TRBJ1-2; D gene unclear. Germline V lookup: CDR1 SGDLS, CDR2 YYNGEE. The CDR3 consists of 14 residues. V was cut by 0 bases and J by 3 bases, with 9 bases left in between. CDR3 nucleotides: TGTGCCAGCAGCGTAGCCCGGGAGGACTATGGCTACACCTTC. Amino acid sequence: CASSVAREDYGYTF.

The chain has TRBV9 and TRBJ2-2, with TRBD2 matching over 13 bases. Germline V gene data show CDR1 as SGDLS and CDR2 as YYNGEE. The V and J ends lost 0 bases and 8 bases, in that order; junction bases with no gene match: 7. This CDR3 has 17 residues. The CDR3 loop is CASSVVPLAGGIGELFF. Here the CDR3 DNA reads TGTGCCAGCAGCGTAGTACCACTAGCGGGGGGGATAGGGGAGCTGTTTTTT.

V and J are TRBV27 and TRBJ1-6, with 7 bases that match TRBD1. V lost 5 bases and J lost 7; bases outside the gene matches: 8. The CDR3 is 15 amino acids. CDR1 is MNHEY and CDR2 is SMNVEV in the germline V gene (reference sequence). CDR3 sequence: CASSQLQGGNSPLHF. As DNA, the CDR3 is TGTGCCAGCAGTCAACTTCAGGGGGGAAATTCACCCCTCCACTTT.

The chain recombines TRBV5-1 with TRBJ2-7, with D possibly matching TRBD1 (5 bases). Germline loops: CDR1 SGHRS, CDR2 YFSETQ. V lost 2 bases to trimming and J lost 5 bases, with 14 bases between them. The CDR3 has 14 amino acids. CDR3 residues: CASSFEPGHHEQYF. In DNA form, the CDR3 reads TGCGCCAGCAGCTTTGAACCAGGGCACCACGAGCAGTACTTC.

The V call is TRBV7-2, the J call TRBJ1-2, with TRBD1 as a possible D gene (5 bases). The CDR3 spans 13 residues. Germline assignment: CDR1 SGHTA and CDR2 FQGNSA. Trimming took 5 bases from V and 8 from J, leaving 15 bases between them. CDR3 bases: TGTGCCAGCAGCCAGCCCCAGGGTCGGGGCTACACCTTC. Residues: CASSQPQGRGYTF.

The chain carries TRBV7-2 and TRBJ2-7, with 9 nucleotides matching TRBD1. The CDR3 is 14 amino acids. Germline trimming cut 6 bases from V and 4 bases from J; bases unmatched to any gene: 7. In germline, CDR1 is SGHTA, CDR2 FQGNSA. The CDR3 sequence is CASSLTGGWYEQYF. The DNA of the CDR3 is TGTGCCAGCAGTTTAACAGGGGGCTGGTACGAGCAGTACTTC.

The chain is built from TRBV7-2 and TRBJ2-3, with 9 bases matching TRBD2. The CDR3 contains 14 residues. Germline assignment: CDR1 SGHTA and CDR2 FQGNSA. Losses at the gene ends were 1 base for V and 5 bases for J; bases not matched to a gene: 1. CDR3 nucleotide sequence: TGTGCCAGCAGCTTAGTAGCGGGGGAAGATACGCAGTATTTT. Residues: CASSLVAGEDTQYF.

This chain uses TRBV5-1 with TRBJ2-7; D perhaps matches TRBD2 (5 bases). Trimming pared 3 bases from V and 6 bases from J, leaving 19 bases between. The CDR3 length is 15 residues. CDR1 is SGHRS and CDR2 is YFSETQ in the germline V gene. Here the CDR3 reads CASSSNNGVGSEQYF. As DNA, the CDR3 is TGCGCCAGCAGCTCCAATAATGGGGTGGGGAGCGAGCAGTACTTC.

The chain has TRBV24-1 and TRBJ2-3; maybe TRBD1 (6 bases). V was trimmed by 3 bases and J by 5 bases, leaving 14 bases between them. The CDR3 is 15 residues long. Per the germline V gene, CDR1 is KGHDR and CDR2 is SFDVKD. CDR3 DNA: TGTGCCACCAGTGATCCCACCCAGGGGTTAGATACGCAGTATTTT. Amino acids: CATSDPTQGLDTQYF.

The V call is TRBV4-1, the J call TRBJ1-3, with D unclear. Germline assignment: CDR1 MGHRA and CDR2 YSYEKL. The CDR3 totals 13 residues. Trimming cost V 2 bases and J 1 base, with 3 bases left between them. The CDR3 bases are TGCGCCAGCAGCCAAACATCTGGAAACACCATATATTTT. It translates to CASSQTSGNTIYF.

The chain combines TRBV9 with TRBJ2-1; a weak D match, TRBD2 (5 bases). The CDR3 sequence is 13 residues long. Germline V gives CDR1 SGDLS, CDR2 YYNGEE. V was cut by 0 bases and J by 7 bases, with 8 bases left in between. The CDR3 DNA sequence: TGTGCCAGCAGCGTAGCGGGATGGAATGAGCAGTTCTTC. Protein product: CASSVAGWNEQFF.

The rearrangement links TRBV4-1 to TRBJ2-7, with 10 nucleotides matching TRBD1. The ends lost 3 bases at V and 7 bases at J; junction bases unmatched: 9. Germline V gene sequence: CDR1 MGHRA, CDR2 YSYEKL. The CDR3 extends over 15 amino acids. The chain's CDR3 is CASSHPDRGPGEQYF. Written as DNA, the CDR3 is TGCGCCAGCAGCCACCCTGACAGGGGGCCGGGGGAGCAGTACTTC.

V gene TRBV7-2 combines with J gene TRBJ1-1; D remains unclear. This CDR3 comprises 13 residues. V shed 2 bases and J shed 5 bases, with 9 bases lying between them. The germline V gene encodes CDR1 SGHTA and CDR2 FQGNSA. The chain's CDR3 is CASSLNSKTEAFF. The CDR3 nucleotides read TGTGCCAGCAGCTTAAATTCCAAAACTGAAGCTTTCTTT.

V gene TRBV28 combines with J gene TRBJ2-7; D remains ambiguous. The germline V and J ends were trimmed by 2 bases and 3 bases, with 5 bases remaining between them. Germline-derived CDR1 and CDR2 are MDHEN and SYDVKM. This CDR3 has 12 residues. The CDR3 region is CASSLEVYEQYF. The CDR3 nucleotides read TGTGCCAGCAGTTTAGAGGTCTACGAGCAGTACTTC.

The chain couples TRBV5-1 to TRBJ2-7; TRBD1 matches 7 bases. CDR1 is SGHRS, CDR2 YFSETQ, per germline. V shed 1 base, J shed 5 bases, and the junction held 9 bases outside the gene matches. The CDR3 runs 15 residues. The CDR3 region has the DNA TGCGCCAGCAGCTTGAGTAGGGGGCGGGTGGACGAGCAGTACTTC. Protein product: CASSLSRGRVDEQYF.

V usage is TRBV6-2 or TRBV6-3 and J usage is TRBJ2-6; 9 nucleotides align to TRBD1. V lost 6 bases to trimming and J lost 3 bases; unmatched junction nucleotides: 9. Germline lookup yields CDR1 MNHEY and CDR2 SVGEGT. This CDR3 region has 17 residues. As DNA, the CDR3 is TGTGCCAGCAGCCGAATGGACAGGGGACTTGGGGCCAACGTCCTGACTTTC. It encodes CASSRMDRGLGANVLTF.

CDR3 bases: TGCGCCAGCAGCTTGGAGGGGATACCTAACTATGGCTACACCTTC. It codes for CASSLEGIPNYGYTF. The J gene is TRBJ1-2, the V gene TRBV5-1; tentatively, D is TRBD1 (5 bases). The CDR3 covers 15 residues. Germline V CDR1 and CDR2: SGHRS, YFSETQ. Trimming pared 0 bases from V and 0 bases from J, leaving 9 bases between.

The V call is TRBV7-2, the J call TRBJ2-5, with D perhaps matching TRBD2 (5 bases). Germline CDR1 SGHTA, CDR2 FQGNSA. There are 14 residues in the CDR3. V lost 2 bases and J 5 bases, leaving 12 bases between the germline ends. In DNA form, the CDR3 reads TGTGCCAGCAGCTTAAGGACTGGTCGGGAGACCCAGTACTTC. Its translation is CASSLRTGRETQYF.

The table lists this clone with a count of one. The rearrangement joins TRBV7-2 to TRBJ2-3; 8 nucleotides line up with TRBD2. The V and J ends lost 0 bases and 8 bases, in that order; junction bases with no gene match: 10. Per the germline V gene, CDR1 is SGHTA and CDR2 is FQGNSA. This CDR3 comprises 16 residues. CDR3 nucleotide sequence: TGTGCCAGCAGCTTAGCCGTAACGGGGGGGCGGGGTACGCAGTATTTT. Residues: CASSLAVTGGRGTQYF.

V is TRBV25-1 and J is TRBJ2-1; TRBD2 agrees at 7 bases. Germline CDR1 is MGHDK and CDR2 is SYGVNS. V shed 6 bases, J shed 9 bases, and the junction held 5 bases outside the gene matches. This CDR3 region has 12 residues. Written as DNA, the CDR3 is TGTGCCAGCAGGGGTGGACTAGTTGAGCAGTTCTTC. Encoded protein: CASRGGLVEQFF.